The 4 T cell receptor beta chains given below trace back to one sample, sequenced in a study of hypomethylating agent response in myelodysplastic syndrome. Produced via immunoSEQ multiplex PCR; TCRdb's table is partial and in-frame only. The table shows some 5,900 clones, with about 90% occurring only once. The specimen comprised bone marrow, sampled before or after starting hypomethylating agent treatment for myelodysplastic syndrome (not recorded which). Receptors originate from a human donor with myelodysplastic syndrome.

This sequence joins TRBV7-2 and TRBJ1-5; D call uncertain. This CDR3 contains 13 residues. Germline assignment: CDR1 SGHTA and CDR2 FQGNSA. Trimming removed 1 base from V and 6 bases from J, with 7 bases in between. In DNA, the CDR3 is TGTGCCAGCAGCTTAGTTTCCTCTCAGCCCCAGCATTTT. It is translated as CASSLVSSQPQHF.

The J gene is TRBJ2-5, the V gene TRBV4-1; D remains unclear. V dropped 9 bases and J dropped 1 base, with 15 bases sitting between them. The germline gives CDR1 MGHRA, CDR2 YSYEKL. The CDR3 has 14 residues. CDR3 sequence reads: CARNTLLVQETQYF. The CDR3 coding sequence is TGCGCCAGGAATACCCTTCTCGTCCAAGAGACCCAGTACTTC.

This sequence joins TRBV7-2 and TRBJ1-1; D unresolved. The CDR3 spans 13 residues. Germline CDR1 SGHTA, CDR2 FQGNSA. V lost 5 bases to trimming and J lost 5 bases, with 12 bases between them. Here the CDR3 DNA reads TGTGCCAGCAGCCCCCCGGCGGCGACTGAAGCTTTCTTT. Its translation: CASSPPAATEAFF.

The CDR3 DNA reads TGTGCCAGTACCCTCGACAGGGGGAGCAATGAGCAGTTCTTC. This gives the protein CASTLDRGSNEQFF. J is TRBJ2-1 and V is TRBV19; 9 bases are a match to TRBD1. V trimming: 7 bases; J trimming: 6 bases; junction bases outside the gene matches: 7. From germline, CDR1 is LNHDA and CDR2 SQIVND (reference sequence). The CDR3 length is 14 residues.